The 22 T cell receptor beta chains below all came from one sample that was sequenced in a study of blood T cell repertoires in COVID-19 (dated by TCRdb to about 2020). The method behind the library was the immunoSEQ multiplex PCR assay. In TCRdb, the immuneACCESS table is reduced to in-frame sequences with V and J assigned. These tables do not hold every clone; where another copy was compared, an unresolved V gene accounts for under half, and the others remain unexplained. This sample is represented by 140,000 or so clones; almost 80% of them were singletons. Of the sample, approximately 8.6% is held by the ten largest clones. The sequencing sample was made of peripheral blood. These receptors all come from a man aged 50-59 years with active or convalescent COVID-19.

CDR3 in amino acids: CASRTTGENTEAFF. CDR3 nucleotides: TGTGCCAGCAGAACGACAGGGGAGAACACTGAAGCTTTCTTT. The chain joins TRBV21-1 to TRBJ1-1; the D segment call TRBD1 is taken from the table without a DNA check. TRBV21-1 is recorded as a pseudogene. The CDR3 spans 14 residues.

The rearrangement joins TRBV2 to TRBJ2-1; 7 bases line up with TRBD1. CDR3 length equals 14 residues. V trimming: 2 bases; J trimming: 8 bases; junction bases outside the gene matches: 6. Germline values: CDR1 SNHLY, CDR2 FYNNEI. In nucleotides, the CDR3 is TGTGCCAGCAGTGAATTTCCAGGGGGTGATGAGCAGTTCTTC. Protein sequence: CASSEFPGGDEQFF.

This clone was counted between two and nine times. This chain uses TRBV27 with TRBJ2-7; D is unclear. CDR3 length: 12 residues. Germline V gene lookup returns CDR1 MNHEY and CDR2 SMNVEV (reference sequence). V was cut by 2 bases and J by 6 bases, with 8 bases left in between. CDR3 DNA sequence: TGTGCCAGCAGTTTACCAGGCCGCGAGCAGTACTTC. It specifies CASSLPGREQYF.

CDR3 coding DNA: TGTGCCAGCAGTTTACAGGGAGGGGACTATAGCAATCAGCCCCAGCATTTT. It is translated as CASSLQGGDYSNQPQHF. V gene TRBV27 combines with J gene TRBJ1-5, with a weak D call TRBD1 (5 bases). This CDR3 is 17 amino acids long. V gave up 2 bases and J gave up 0 bases, with 14 bases separating them. Per germline, CDR1 MNHEY and CDR2 SMNVEV (reference sequence).

J is TRBJ2-3 and V is TRBV10-3, with D maybe TRBD2 (6 bases). The germline gives CDR1 ENHRY, CDR2 SYGVKD. The V and J ends lost 2 bases and 1 base respectively, with 7 bases between them. This CDR3 contains 14 residues. The CDR3 here is CAISEAGRTDTQYF. The CDR3, as DNA: TGTGCCATCAGTGAGGCGGGACGCACAGATACGCAGTATTTT.

The CDR3 region is CSVEVGGQGTYEQYF. DNA for the CDR3: TGCAGCGTTGAAGTTGGGGGACAGGGCACCTACGAGCAGTACTTC. The rearrangement links TRBV29-1 to TRBJ2-7, with 9 bases lining up with TRBD1. There are 15 residues in the CDR3. Germline values: CDR1 SQVTM, CDR2 ANQGSEA. The junction had 6 bases not matched to a gene; V was cut back by 1 base and J by 2 bases.

V gene TRBV24-1 combines with J gene TRBJ2-5, with TRBD2 matching 15 bases. The junction had 7 bases not matched to a gene; V was cut back by 3 bases and J by 0 bases. CDR1 is KGHDR and CDR2 is SFDVKD in the germline V gene. CDR3 length equals 19 residues. CDR3 amino acids: CATSDPPGLAGGYQETQYF. Here the CDR3 DNA reads TGTGCCACCAGTGATCCACCGGGACTAGCGGGAGGATACCAAGAGACCCAGTACTTC.

This chain joins TRBV11-2 and TRBJ2-2; possible D gene TRBD2, 5 bases. The CDR3 is 15 amino acids. The V end was cut by 3 bases, the J end by 1 base, with 9 bases between. The germline V gene encodes CDR1 SGHAT and CDR2 FQNNGV. As DNA, the CDR3 is TGTGCCAGCAGCTTGCGACGGGGGAACACCGGGGAGCTGTTTTTT. Amino acid sequence: CASSLRRGNTGELFF.

At least ten counts were recorded for this clone. J is TRBJ2-7 and V is TRBV5-1; a possible D gene is TRBD2 (7 bases). CDR1 and CDR2 from the germline V gene are SGHRS and YFSETQ. This CDR3 has 15 amino acids. The V end was cut by 5 bases, the J end by 3 bases, with 18 bases between. This CDR3 is CASRVGASGNYEQYF. As DNA, the CDR3 is TGCGCCAGCAGGGTGGGGGCTAGCGGAAACTACGAGCAGTACTTC.

The gene calls are TRBV28 and TRBJ1-6; the D is unclear. Trimming removed 5 bases from V and 10 bases from J, with 18 bases in between. Germline V lookup: CDR1 MDHEN, CDR2 SYDVKM. This CDR3 comprises 15 residues. Here the CDR3 reads CASSRLPNFPSPLHF. The CDR3 DNA reads TGTGCCAGCAGTCGTCTACCCAATTTTCCCTCACCCCTCCACTTT.

There are a few counts of this clone. The rearrangement uses TRBV5-6 and TRBJ1-2, with TRBD1 identical over 9 bases. V shed 7 bases, J shed 5 bases, and the junction held 3 bases outside the gene matches. From germline, CDR1 is SGHDT and CDR2 YYEEEE. This CDR3 is built from 12 residues. The CDR3 DNA reads TGTGCCAGCTCCGACAGGGGGTATGGCTACACCTTC. Its translation: CASSDRGYGYTF.

V usage is TRBV19 and J usage is TRBJ1-1, with TRBD1 matching 7 bases. Unmatched junction bases numbered 2, after V lost 4 bases and J lost 6 bases. Looked up from germline, CDR1 is LNHDA and CDR2 is SQIVND (reference sequence). This CDR3 has 12 amino acids. Written as DNA, the CDR3 is TGTGCCAGTAGTAGACAGGGCGCTGAAGCTTTCTTT. It specifies CASSRQGAEAFF.

This clone is a singleton in its sample. This chain uses TRBV9 with TRBJ2-5, with D perhaps TRBD2 (5 bases). In germline, CDR1 is SGDLS, CDR2 YYNGEE. This CDR3 region has 13 residues. V lost 4 bases, J lost 4 bases, and 11 bases lay in between. CDR3 in amino acids: CASSRTRGETQYF. The CDR3 DNA is TGTGCCAGCAGCCGGACCCGGGGAGAGACCCAGTACTTC.

The V gene is TRBV28, the J gene TRBJ1-2; no clear D. CDR1 and CDR2 from the germline V gene are MDHEN and SYDVKM. Trimming took 5 bases from V and 8 from J, leaving 9 bases between them. This CDR3 region has 11 residues. The CDR3 sequence is CASSTSRGYTF. CDR3 DNA: TGTGCCAGCAGTACCTCGCGGGGCTACACCTTC.

This clone was picked up one time. This chain joins TRBV29-1 and TRBJ2-5; 7 nucleotides align to TRBD2. Germline lookup yields CDR1 SQVTM and CDR2 ANQGSEA. This CDR3 spans 14 amino acids. Trimming took 2 bases from V and 4 from J; bases not matched to a gene: 7. In nucleotides, the CDR3 is TGCAGCGTTGAAAAGGCGGGAGCGGGAGAGACCCAGTACTTC. Translation: CSVEKAGAGETQYF.

This chain joins TRBV5-5 and TRBJ2-3; 10 bases align to TRBD2. The CDR3 runs to 16 residues. Germline CDR1 SGHKS, CDR2 YYEKEE (reference sequence). V lost 0 bases and J lost 0; bases outside the gene matches: 1. The CDR3 reads CASSLGTSGSTDTQYF. CDR3 nucleotide sequence: TGTGCCAGCAGCTTGGGGACTAGCGGTAGCACAGATACGCAGTATTTT.

The chain uses TRBV24-1 and TRBJ2-7, with D maybe TRBD1 (5 bases). The CDR3 length is 13 residues. Germline CDR1 is KGHDR and CDR2 is SFDVKD. Trimming cost V 1 base and J 3 bases, with 6 bases left between them. In nucleotides, the CDR3 is TGTGCCACCAGTGATTTTAGGGGCTACGAGCAGTACTTC. This sequence encodes CATSDFRGYEQYF.

The chain carries TRBV13 and TRBJ2-3; no firm D call. In germline, CDR1 is PRHDT, CDR2 FYEKMQ (reference sequence). The CDR3 covers 12 residues. The V end lost 3 bases, the J end lost 4 bases, and 5 bases lay between the germline ends. The CDR3 region is CASSFFSDTQYF. The CDR3 nucleotides are TGTGCCAGCAGCTTCTTTTCAGATACGCAGTATTTT.

V and J are TRBV9 and TRBJ1-5, with D possibly being TRBD1 (5 bases). The V and J ends lost 0 bases and 3 bases respectively, with 10 bases between them. Germline CDR1 SGDLS, CDR2 YYNGEE. This CDR3 spans 15 amino acids. CDR3 in amino acids: CASSVGGGVNQPQHF. In DNA, the CDR3 is TGTGCCAGCAGCGTAGGCGGAGGGGTCAATCAGCCCCAGCATTTT.

The rearrangement uses TRBV28 and TRBJ1-6, with D possibly matching TRBD1 (5 bases). Trimming stripped 3 bases from V and 1 base from J, with 10 bases between. This CDR3 has 16 residues. The germline gives CDR1 MDHEN, CDR2 SYDVKM. The CDR3 bases are TGTGCCAGCAGTTTGAGGGGAGGATCCTATAATTCACCCCTCCACTTT. Translating it yields CASSLRGGSYNSPLHF.

The chain joins TRBV4-1 to TRBJ2-1; 7 nucleotides agree with TRBD2. The CDR3 is 16 amino acids. CDR1 is MGHRA and CDR2 is YSYEKL in the germline V gene. The trim removed 0 bases at V and 4 bases at J, leaving 6 bases unmatched. The CDR3 sequence: CASSQDASGLYNEQFF. The CDR3 DNA reads as TGCGCCAGCAGCCAAGATGCTAGCGGCTTATACAATGAGCAGTTCTTC.

This chain joins TRBV29-1 and TRBJ1-1; D is unclear. Trimming took off 2 bases at V and 0 bases at J, with 10 bases between the two ends. The germline V gene has CDR1 SQVTM and CDR2 ANQGSEA. This CDR3 spans 14 amino acids. The CDR3 spells CSVEQVLMNTEAFF. In nucleotides, the CDR3 is TGCAGCGTTGAACAGGTCCTCATGAACACTGAAGCTTTCTTT.